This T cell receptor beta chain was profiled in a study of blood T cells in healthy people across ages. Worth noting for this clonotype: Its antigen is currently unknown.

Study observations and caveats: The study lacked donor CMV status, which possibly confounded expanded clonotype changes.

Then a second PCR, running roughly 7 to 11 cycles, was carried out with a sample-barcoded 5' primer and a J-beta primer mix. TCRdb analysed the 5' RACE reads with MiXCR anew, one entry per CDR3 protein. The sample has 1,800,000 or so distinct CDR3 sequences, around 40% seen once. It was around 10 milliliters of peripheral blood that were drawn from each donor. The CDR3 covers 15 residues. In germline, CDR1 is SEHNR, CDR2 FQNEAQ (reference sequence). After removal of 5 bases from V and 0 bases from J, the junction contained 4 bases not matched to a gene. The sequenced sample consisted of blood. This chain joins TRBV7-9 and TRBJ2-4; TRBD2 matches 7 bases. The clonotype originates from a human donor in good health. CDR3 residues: CASSLSGAAKNIQYF. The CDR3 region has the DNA TGTGCCAGCAGCCTGAGCGGGGCAGCCAAAAACATTCAGTACTTC.